These 6 T cell receptor beta chains share one sample of origin, sequenced in a study of shared clonotypes between healthy human individuals. TCRdb's copy holds only in-frame clones and misses some; the assay was immunoSEQ multiplex PCR. In the table there are more than 2,000,000 clones, about 92% of which are singletons. Sequencing was carried out using naive CD4+ T cells sorted from blood. The subset is: CD45RA+ positively selected. These receptor sequences come from a young man in good health.

The rearrangement uses TRBV2 and TRBJ1-2; 7 bases map to TRBD1. V shed 5 bases, J shed 1 base, and the junction held 4 bases outside the gene matches. The germline V gene has CDR1 SNHLY and CDR2 FYNNEI. The CDR3 has 14 amino acids. The CDR3 DNA is TGTGCCAGCAGTCGACAGGGAGATAACTATGGCTACACCTTC. Translated, it gives CASSRQGDNYGYTF.

This chain joins TRBV28 and TRBJ2-7, with D hard to call. This CDR3 contains 14 residues. Per the germline V gene, CDR1 is MDHEN and CDR2 is SYDVKM. The V and J ends lost 1 base and 3 bases respectively, with 10 bases between them. The CDR3 DNA is TGTGCCAGCAGTTTATTGGTACGGTACTACGAGCAGTACTTC. Encoded protein: CASSLLVRYYEQYF. The full variable domain, its missing parts supplied by reference TRBV28 and TRBJ2-7, is DVKVTQSSRYLVKRTGEKVFLECVQDMDHENMFWYRQDPGLGLRLIYFSYDVKMKEKGDIPEGYSVSREKKERFSLILESASTNQTSMYLCASSLLVRYYEQYFGPGTRLTVT.

With regard to this clone: The identical CDR3 is also encoded by other nucleotide sequences in the sample. V usage is TRBV18 and J usage is TRBJ2-5, with D uncertain. Germline V gene lookup returns CDR1 KGHSH and CDR2 LQKENI. Trimming took 3 bases from V and 2 from J, leaving 7 bases between them. The CDR3 has 13 amino acids. In DNA form, the CDR3 reads TGTGCCAGCTCACCCTCGACTCAAGAGACCCAGTACTTC. It yields the protein CASSPSTQETQYF.

CDR3 in amino acids: CASSTGLAEYNEQFF. In DNA, the CDR3 is TGTGCCAGTAGTACTGGACTAGCGGAGTACAATGAGCAGTTCTTC. The gene calls are TRBV19 and TRBJ2-1, with 10 bases identical to TRBD2. In germline, CDR1 is LNHDA, CDR2 SQIVND (reference sequence). There are 15 residues in the CDR3. J lost 4 bases, V lost 4 bases, and 4 bases had no gene match. Together with reference TRBV19 and TRBJ2-1, the CDR3 gives the full variable domain: DGGITQSPKYLFRKEGQNVTLSCEQNLNHDAMYWYRQDPGQGLRLIYYSQIVNDFQKGDIAEGYSVSREKKESFPLTVTSAQKNPTAFYLCASSTGLAEYNEQFFGPGTRLTVL.

V usage is TRBV4-1 and J usage is TRBJ2-1; unclear D gene. Germline V lookup: CDR1 MGHRA, CDR2 YSYEKL. This CDR3 comprises 14 residues. The V end was cut by 1 base, the J end by 3 bases, with 7 bases between. DNA for the CDR3: TGCGCCAGCAGCCAAGCCCTAGTCTACAATGAGCAGTTCTTC. The encoded protein is CASSQALVYNEQFF.

This chain joins TRBV27 and TRBJ2-5; the D gene is possibly TRBD2 (6 bases). The germline V gene encodes CDR1 MNHEY and CDR2 SMNVEV (reference sequence). Trimming stripped 6 bases from V and 2 bases from J, with 16 bases between. CDR3 length: 15 amino acids. The CDR3 here is CASSLRLAKQETQYF. The CDR3 nucleotides read TGTGCCAGCAGCCTACGCCTAGCGAAACAAGAGACCCAGTACTTC.